A single sample gave rise to the 30 T cell receptor beta chains below, sequenced in a study of Tregs in tolerant kidney transplant recipients. Mixed chimerism was transient after nonmyeloablative marrow transplants from related graft donors. Using immunoSEQ multiplex PCR, the repertoire was profiled, and TCRdb retains in-frame clones only, with some absent. Reported are some 15,000 clones; the ten largest clones contain 27%. The sequencing here drew on CD8+ T cells from blood (PBMCs), taken 6 months after the transplant. Receptors originate from a human patient who received a combined kidney and bone marrow transplant. Part of the T cell pool may stem from the graft donor.

In the case of this clone: With the read ending 3 residues before the CDR3 end, the germline J gene is used to fill in that end. The chain joins TRBV6-2 or TRBV6-3 to TRBJ2-7; D gene unclear. Trimming pared 6 bases from V and 0 bases from J, leaving 6 bases between. This CDR3 is 12 amino acids long. Per germline, CDR1 MNHEY and CDR2 SVGEGT. CDR3 DNA, as far as it was read: TGTGCCAGCAGCTATAGCTCCTACGAG. This codes for CASSYSSYE. In full, the CDR3 is CASSYSSYEQYF.

On this clone itself: Coverage ceases 3 residues before the CDR3 finishes, and the germline J gene fills in the end. The chain links TRBV19 to TRBJ2-1; D not resolved. The ends were cut back, 3 bases at V and 9 bases at J, with 12 bases in the middle. The CDR3 contains 13 residues. Germline-derived CDR1 and CDR2 are LNHDA and SQIVND (reference sequence). The DNA read from the CDR3 is TGTGCCAGTAGTATCGCGGCGAGCCGTGAG. Protein product: CASSIAASRE. The full CDR3 protein is CASSIAASREQFF.

A word on this clone: Read data end 3 residues before the CDR3 end; the end is taken from the germline J gene. The chain couples TRBV19 to TRBJ2-3; 7 nucleotides line up with TRBD1. The CDR3 spans 12 residues. Germline-derived CDR1 and CDR2 are LNHDA and SQIVND (reference sequence). The CDR3 sequence: CASSRTGETQYF. The CDR3 bases that were read are TGTGCCAGTAGTCGGACAGGAGAGACG. The full variable domain, completed using reference TRBV19 and TRBJ2-3, is DGGITQSPKYLFRKEGQNVTLSCEQNLNHDAMYWYRQDPGQGLRLIYYSQIVNDFQKGDIAEGYSVSREKKESFPLTVTSAQKNPTAFYLCASSRTGETQYFGPGTRLTVL.

A remark on this clone: Coverage ceases 3 residues before the CDR3 finishes, and the germline J gene fills in the end. The genes are TRBV10-3 and TRBJ2-5, with D unresolved. The germline V gene encodes CDR1 ENHRY and CDR2 SYGVKD. CDR3 size: 15 residues. With 3 bases removed from V and 4 bases from J, the gap between germline ends came to 15 bases. The CDR3 sequence is CAISEEGLGVETQYF. The sequenced CDR3 bases are TGTGCCATCAGTGAAGAAGGGTTGGGTGTAGAGACC.

CDR3 DNA, as far as it was read: TGTGCCAGCAGCCTCAACACTGAA. Its translation: CASSLNTE. The entire CDR3 reads CASSLNTEAFF. This sequence joins TRBV5-4 and TRBJ1-1; the D is unclear. The read finishes 3 residues shy of the CDR3 end, and the germline J gene is used to complete it. V gave up 4 bases and J gave up 2 bases, with 3 bases separating them. This CDR3 is 11 amino acids long. Per the germline V gene, CDR1 is SGHNT and CDR2 is YYREEE (reference sequence).

As regards this clone: The read halts 3 residues ahead of the CDR3 end, with the missing end drawn from the germline J gene. The V gene is TRBV19, the J gene TRBJ2-5, with unresolved D. Per the germline V gene, CDR1 is LNHDA and CDR2 is SQIVND (reference sequence). V dropped 3 bases and J dropped 1 base, with 9 bases sitting between them. The CDR3 sequence is 14 residues long. The sequenced CDR3 bases are TGTGCCAGTAGTATGTGGGCTGCCCAAGAGACC. Residues: CASSMWAAQET. The entire CDR3 reads CASSMWAAQETQYF.

As regards this clone: The sequence runs out 3 residues before the end of the CDR3; the remainder is reconstructed from the germline J gene. This chain connects TRBV20-1 to TRBJ2-7; D not resolved. Germline V gene data show CDR1 as DFQATT and CDR2 as SNEGSKA (reference sequence). V dropped 6 bases and J dropped 4 bases, with 19 bases sitting between them. The CDR3 is made up of 14 amino acids. CDR3 amino acids: CSATGLAYPYEQYF. CDR3 bases read: TGCAGTGCGACCGGGTTGGCTTATCCGTACGAG.

A word on this clone: The read halts 3 residues ahead of the CDR3 end, with the missing end drawn from the germline J gene. The chain employs TRBV14 and TRBJ2-5; the match to TRBD2 covers 11 bases. The CDR3 is 15 residues long. Germline CDR1 is SGHDN and CDR2 is FVKESK. J gave up 2 bases and V 4 bases, and 3 bases lay outside the gene matches. The CDR3 reads CASSPWTSGQETQYF. Partial CDR3 DNA: TGTGCCAGCAGCCCATGGACTAGCGGGCAAGAGACC.

In regard to this clone: The sequence runs out 3 residues before the end of the CDR3; the remainder is reconstructed from the germline J gene. The chain links TRBV5-1 to TRBJ2-1, with D tentatively TRBD2 (6 bases). The CDR3 is 16 residues long. Trimming removed 5 bases at V and 4 bases at J, with 19 bases between. From germline, CDR1 is SGHRS and CDR2 YFSETQ. Incomplete CDR3 DNA: TGCGCCAGCAGGGATCCTAGCGTAGGCGGATACAATGAG. As protein: CASRDPSVGGYNE. The whole CDR3 protein is CASRDPSVGGYNEQFF.

On this clone: Coverage ceases 3 residues before the CDR3 finishes, and the germline J gene fills in the end. The chain is built from TRBV13 and TRBJ2-7; the match to TRBD2 covers 9 bases. V shed 0 bases, J shed 2 bases, and the junction held 2 bases outside the gene matches. In germline, CDR1 is PRHDT, CDR2 FYEKMQ (reference sequence). The CDR3 runs to 15 residues. The DNA read from the CDR3 is TGTGCCAGCAGCTTAGGTGCTAGCGGGACCTACGAG. It yields the protein CASSLGASGTYE. The whole CDR3 protein is CASSLGASGTYEQYF.

As to this clone: The read finishes 3 residues shy of the CDR3 end, and the germline J gene is used to complete it. The rearrangement links TRBV14 to TRBJ1-2, with D tentatively TRBD1 (5 bases). The CDR3 consists of 13 residues. Germline CDR1 reads SGHDN; CDR2 reads FVKESK. The CDR3 reads CASSTRDWGGYTF. Partial CDR3 DNA: TGTGCCAGCAGCACCCGGGACTGGGGGGGC.

CDR3 bases read: TGCGCCAGCAGCTTGGGGGGACTAGCGGCGAACACCGGGGAG. Amino acid sequence: CASSLGGLAANTGE. The complete CDR3 protein is CASSLGGLAANTGELFF. The chain carries TRBV5-1 and TRBJ2-2; 11 bases are a match to TRBD2. The read halts 3 residues ahead of the CDR3 end, with the missing end drawn from the germline J gene. V dropped 0 bases and J dropped 0; count of bases not matched to a gene: 1. The CDR3 has 17 amino acids. The germline V gene encodes CDR1 SGHRS and CDR2 YFSETQ.

Turning to this clone: The junction shows a germline mismatch at one end, possibly a read error. The read ends 3 residues early relative to the CDR3; the germline J gene fills the gap. Distinct nucleotide sequences in the sample also encode this CDR3. This chain joins TRBV7-6 and TRBJ1-3; maybe TRBD1 (5 bases). The CDR3 contains 14 residues. The germline gives CDR1 SGHVS, CDR2 FNYEAQ. This chain's CDR3 is CASSSGASGNTIYF. The covered CDR3 bases are TGTGCCAGCAGCTCTGGGGCCTCTGGAAACACT. The variable domain in full, with the rest retrieved from reference TRBV7-6 and TRBJ1-3, is GAGVSQSPRYKVTKRGQDVALRCDPISGHVSLYWYRQALGQGPEFLTYFNYEAQQDKSGLPNDRFSAERPEGSISTLTIQRTEQRDSAMYRCASSSGASGNTIYFGEGSWLTVV.

About this clone: Read data end 3 residues before the CDR3 end; the end is taken from the germline J gene. This chain uses TRBV20-1 with TRBJ2-7; D might be TRBD1 (6 bases). V was cut by 4 bases and J by 3 bases, with 22 bases left in between. The germline V gene encodes CDR1 DFQATT and CDR2 SNEGSKA (reference sequence). CDR3 length equals 16 residues. CDR3 in amino acids: CSAKAHRQVGGYEQYF. Partial CDR3 DNA: TGCAGTGCTAAGGCTCACCGACAGGTCGGAGGCTACGAG.

Turning to this clone: The missing CDR3 end, 3 residues past where the read stops, is filled in from the germline J gene. The V and J genes are TRBV5-1 and TRBJ2-7; 8 bases line up with TRBD2. This CDR3 is 15 amino acids long. Germline CDR1 and CDR2: SGHRS and YFSETQ. V lost 4 bases to trimming and J lost 3 bases; unmatched junction nucleotides: 9. The CDR3 loop is CASSGGKAGDYEQYF. CDR3 DNA (partial): TGCGCCAGCAGCGGGGGAAAAGCGGGAGACTACGAG.

Of note for this clone: The read is 3 residues too short to cover the CDR3 end, so that end is filled in from the germline J gene. This rearrangement joins TRBV7-2 to TRBJ2-3; 11 bases line up with TRBD2. The CDR3 is made up of 15 amino acids. Germline CDR1 and CDR2: SGHTA and FQGNSA. The CDR3: CASRPTSGVGETQYF. CDR3 bases read: TGTGCCAGCAGACCGACTAGCGGGGTAGGGGAGACG.

About this clone itself: The read ends 3 residues shy of where the CDR3 ends; the end is completed using the germline J gene. The chain has TRBV28 and TRBJ2-7; D is possibly TRBD2 (6 bases). Germline V lookup: CDR1 MDHEN, CDR2 SYDVKM. The CDR3 spans 12 residues. Deletions cut 6 bases from V and 4 bases from J, with 10 bases between. The CDR3 region is CASREGGYEQYF. Partial CDR3 DNA: TGTGCCAGCAGGGAGGGTGGGTACGAG.

As for this clone: Coverage ceases 3 residues before the CDR3 finishes, and the germline J gene fills in the end. V usage is TRBV20-1 and J usage is TRBJ1-1, with 9 bases matching TRBD1. The CDR3 extends over 15 amino acids. From germline, CDR1 is DFQATT and CDR2 SNEGSKA (reference sequence). J lost 2 bases, V lost 5 bases, and 9 bases had no gene match. The chain's CDR3 is CSAPTGGWSNTEAFF. CDR3 DNA (partial): TGCAGTGCTCCGACAGGGGGATGGTCTAACACTGAA.

As regards this clone: Read data end 3 residues before the CDR3 end; the end is taken from the germline J gene. The chain has TRBV19 and TRBJ2-1; TRBD2 matches at 7 bases. With V trimmed by 6 bases and J by 0 bases, 5 bases remained unmatched. Germline CDR1 is LNHDA and CDR2 is SQIVND (reference sequence). The length of the CDR3 is 15 residues. CDR3 protein: CASSIGTTSYNEQFF. Partial CDR3 DNA: TGTGCCAGTAGCATCGGGACTACCTCCTACAATGAG.

Points on this clone: The CDR3 end is not reached by the read, which stops 3 residues before it; the germline J gene fills it in. The genes are TRBV20-1 and TRBJ2-5; 8 bases agree with TRBD2. The CDR3 loop spans 14 amino acids. V lost 3 bases to trimming and J lost 4 bases; unmatched junction nucleotides: 7. Germline V CDR1 and CDR2: DFQATT, SNEGSKA (reference sequence). The part of the CDR3 DNA that was read is TGCAGTGCTAGCCCAGCGGGGGAGGGAGAGACC. This translates into CSASPAGEGET. The whole CDR3 is CSASPAGEGETQYF.

On this clone itself: The read finishes 3 residues shy of the CDR3 end, and the germline J gene is used to complete it. V and J are TRBV14 and TRBJ1-2; 7 nucleotides line up with TRBD1. V lost 0 bases and J lost 2; bases outside the gene matches: 6. The CDR3 consists of 16 residues. Germline-derived CDR1 and CDR2 are SGHDN and FVKESK. The CDR3 bases that were read are TGTGCCAGCAGCCAAGATCGGACAGGAGGGAACTATGGC. Protein sequence: CASSQDRTGGNYG. The whole CDR3 sequence reads CASSQDRTGGNYGYTF.

Measured by frequency, this clone is medium-sized. The observed sequence ends 3 residues before the CDR3 terminus, with the missing tail filled in from the germline J gene. The rearrangement uses TRBV19 and TRBJ2-7; 8 bases map to TRBD1. Germline CDR1 LNHDA, CDR2 SQIVND (reference sequence). J was trimmed by 2 bases and V by 3 bases; bases with no gene match: 9. This CDR3 region has 16 residues. The CDR3 sequence: CASSISVGTGAYEQYF. CDR3 DNA, as far as it was read: TGTGCCAGTAGTATCTCCGTTGGGACAGGAGCCTACGAG.

Note on this clone: The read falls 3 residues short of the CDR3 end, and the missing part is taken from the germline J gene. The chain joins TRBV19 to TRBJ1-4, with D perhaps TRBD1 (5 bases). The germline V gene encodes CDR1 LNHDA and CDR2 SQIVND (reference sequence). This CDR3 region has 15 residues. The DNA read from the CDR3 is TGTGCCAGTAGTATAGGTAATACTGGGGCCAACGTA. It encodes CASSIGNTGANV. The whole CDR3 reads CASSIGNTGANVLFF.

Turning to this clone: The read finishes 3 residues shy of the CDR3 end, and the germline J gene is used to complete it. V usage is TRBV27 and J usage is TRBJ1-2; D is perhaps TRBD1 (6 bases). The V gene's germline CDR1 is MNHEY and CDR2 SMNVEV (reference sequence). The CDR3 totals 14 residues. The CDR3 protein is CASSLLPGGAGYTF. The part of the CDR3 DNA that was read is TGTGCCAGCAGTTTATTACCGGGGGGCGCCGGC.

On this clone: From the germline J gene comes the end of the CDR3, since the read stops 3 residues before it. The chain combines TRBV4-1 with TRBJ1-1; D is perhaps TRBD1 (5 bases). Trimming removed 3 bases from V and 4 bases from J, with 15 bases in between. Germline values: CDR1 MGHRA, CDR2 YSYEKL. The CDR3 totals 15 residues. The DNA read from the CDR3 is TGCGCCAGCAGCCATAATGACAGAACAACCACTGAA. This translates into CASSHNDRTTTE. Given in full, the CDR3 is CASSHNDRTTTEAFF.

A remark on this clone: The CDR3 extends 3 residues past the end of the read, so its final part is completed from the germline J gene. The genes are TRBV19 and TRBJ2-7; 8 nucleotides line up with TRBD1. The J segment lost 2 bases and the V segment lost 5 bases, leaving 5 bases of the junction unmatched. The germline V gene has CDR1 LNHDA and CDR2 SQIVND (reference sequence). The CDR3 contains 14 residues. The covered CDR3 bases are TGTGCCAGTAGTCCCGGGACAGGAGCCTACGAG. Translation: CASSPGTGAYE. The full-length CDR3 reads as CASSPGTGAYEQYF.

The CDR3 bases that were read are TGCAGTGCTCCAAATCCGACAGTTACCTACGAG. Residues: CSAPNPTVTYE. The entire CDR3 protein reads CSAPNPTVTYEQYF. V gene TRBV20-1 combines with J gene TRBJ2-7; perhaps TRBD1 as D (5 bases). The sequenced fragment ends 3 residues before the CDR3 boundary, so the rest is inferred from the germline J gene. Germline-derived CDR1 and CDR2 are DFQATT and SNEGSKA (reference sequence). This CDR3 has 14 amino acids. The V gene lost 5 bases and the J gene lost 2 bases, with 16 bases spanning the gap.

A word on this clone: The read halts 3 residues ahead of the CDR3 end, with the missing end drawn from the germline J gene. The chain employs TRBV5-1 and TRBJ1-2; TRBD1 matches 7 bases. Per germline, CDR1 SGHRS and CDR2 YFSETQ. The CDR3 totals 14 residues. CDR3: CASSSTGYGAGYTF. Partial CDR3 DNA: TGCGCCAGCAGCTCGACAGGGTACGGGGCGGGC.

In regard to this clone: The read terminates 3 residues ahead of where the CDR3 ends, so the germline J gene completes it. This chain uses TRBV13 with TRBJ2-5; 9 positions match TRBD2. Germline CDR1 and CDR2: PRHDT and FYEKMQ (reference sequence). CDR3 length: 17 amino acids. The V gene end was trimmed by 3 bases and the J gene end by 0 bases; junction bases not matched to a gene: 8. CDR3 bases read: TGTGCCAGCAGCTTTCGGAGCGGGACTAGCTACCAAGAGACC. Amino acid sequence: CASSFRSGTSYQET. The full CDR3 reads CASSFRSGTSYQETQYF.

Concerning this clone itself: Read sequence stops 3 residues before the CDR3 end, and the germline J gene provides the missing end. The rearrangement uses TRBV29-1 and TRBJ2-7; D call uncertain. Germline CDR1 and CDR2: SQVTM and ANQGSEA. V shed 2 bases and J shed 0 bases, with 8 bases lying between them. CDR3 length equals 13 residues. The sequenced CDR3 bases are TGCAGCGTTGAAAGTGGCGGCTCCTACGAG. Translated: CSVESGGSYE. The entire CDR3 is CSVESGGSYEQYF.